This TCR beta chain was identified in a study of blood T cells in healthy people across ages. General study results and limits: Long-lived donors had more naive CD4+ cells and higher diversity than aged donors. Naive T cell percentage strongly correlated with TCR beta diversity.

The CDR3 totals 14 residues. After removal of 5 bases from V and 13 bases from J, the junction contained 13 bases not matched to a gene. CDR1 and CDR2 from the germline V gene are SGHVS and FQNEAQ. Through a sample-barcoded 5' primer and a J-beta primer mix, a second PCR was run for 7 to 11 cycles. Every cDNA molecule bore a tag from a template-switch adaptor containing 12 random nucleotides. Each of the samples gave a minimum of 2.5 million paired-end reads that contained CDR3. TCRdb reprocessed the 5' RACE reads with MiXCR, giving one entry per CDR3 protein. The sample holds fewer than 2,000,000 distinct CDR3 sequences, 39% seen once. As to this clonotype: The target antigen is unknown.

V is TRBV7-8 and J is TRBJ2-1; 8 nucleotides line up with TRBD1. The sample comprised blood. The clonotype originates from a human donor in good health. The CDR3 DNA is TGTGCCAGCAGCCGCAGGGGGCCTCGGTCGGGACAGTTCTTC. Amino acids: CASSRRGPRSGQFF.